The T cell receptor (beta chain) under discussion was sequenced for a study of tumor and adjacent non-tumor tissue in lung cancer. No cell sorting was done before RNA was extracted from the tissue. The library came from three nested PCR rounds adapted from ARM-PCR protocols. MiXCR, run by TCRdb on the multiplex PCR reads, gives a single entry per CDR3 protein. The top ten clones hold about 18% of a sample with more than 90,000 distinct CDR3 sequences, 65% to 75% of them seen once. The CDR3 length is 13 residues. Germline V gene data show CDR1 as SEHNR and CDR2 as FQNEAQ (reference sequence). The trim removed 7 bases at V and 4 bases at J, leaving 5 bases unmatched.

This chain uses TRBV7-9 with TRBJ2-7, with 9 bases aligning to TRBD1. Material: lung tumor tissue. The origin of this receptor is a man aged 60-69 years with non-small cell lung cancer. CDR3 loop: CASNLGQGYEQYF. The CDR3 region has the DNA TGTGCCAGCAACCTCGGACAGGGGTACGAGCAGTACTTC.